Given below is one TCR beta chain in context. This specimen includes other DNA sequences encoding the same CDR3. Caucasian adults residing in Nashville, Tennessee made up all the donors. Profiled with immunoSEQ multiplex PCR; TCRdb holds only in-frame clones, not every one. The data contain fewer than 3 million clones, 80% to 95% of them singletons. The sample is drawn from a study of shared clonotypes between healthy human individuals. Across the study: Per donor, three plates held CD4 naive cells, three held CD4 memory, two held CD8 naive and one held CD8 memory.

The TCR was taken from a man between 18 and 35 years old in good health. Some clones in this sample may be carry-over from other donors' samples. Sequenced input: naive CD4+ T cells from PBMCs. This sample's subset: CD45RA+ positively selected.

This CDR3 reads CASSPPGQGNQPQHF. As DNA, the CDR3 is TGTGCCAGCTCACCCCCCGGGCAGGGGAATCAGCCCCAGCATTTT. The chain couples TRBV18 to TRBJ1-5, with D maybe TRBD1 (6 bases). In germline, CDR1 is KGHSH, CDR2 LQKENI. The germline V and J ends were trimmed by 3 bases and 4 bases, with 13 bases remaining between them. The CDR3 length is 15 residues.